This is a list of T cell receptor beta chains from one sample in a study of T cell responses to AZD1222 COVID-19 vaccine. Sequencing was performed with immunoSEQ multiplex PCR; in TCRdb, only in-frame clones are kept and a portion is missing. The sample shows fewer than 120,000 clones, around 93% of them seen only once. Source: peripheral blood, taken 28 days after the second AZD1222 dose. These receptor sequences come from an adult who received the AZD1222 COVID-19 vaccine. Both conserved end residues are part of each CDR3. D genes are given only for firm matches. Size values are once, few and many counts, or a class for expanded clones, and some rows have none.

J,D,size,V,DNA,CDR3
TRBJ1-6,-,once,TRBV6-1,TGTGCCAGCAGTGAATCCTTGACAGCTTACAATTCACCCCTCCACTTT,CASSESLTAYNSPLHF
TRBJ1-2,-,-,TRBV18,TGTGCCAGCTCACTTGGGACCAGAACTAACTATGGCTACACCTTC,CASSLGTRTNYGYTF
TRBJ1-2,-,-,TRBV7-9,TGTGCCAGCAGCTTAAATGTAGGGTATGGCTACACCTTC,CASSLNVGYGYTF
TRBJ1-5,-,-,TRBV19,TGTGCCAGTAGTTGGGGCAGGGGAAACAATCAGCCCCAGCATTTT,CASSWGRGNNQPQHF
TRBJ1-6,TRBD1,-,TRBV15,TGTGCCACCAGCAGAGATTACCAGGGGGTTTCACCCCTCCACTTT,CATSRDYQGVSPLHF
TRBJ1-2,-,-,TRBV6-5,TGTGCCAGCAGTTACACTGGACTTGGGACACTTTCGCACTACACCTTC,CASSYTGLGTLSHYTF
TRBJ1-2,-,-,TRBV7-2,TGTGCCAGCAGCTTACCAAGCCGATCCTATGGCTACACCTTC,CASSLPSRSYGYTF
TRBJ1-1,TRBD1,once,TRBV6-5,TGTGCCAGCAGATGGAACCCGGACAGGGAAGCTTTCTTT,CASRWNPDREAFF
TRBJ1-1,-,-,TRBV5-1,TGCGCCAGCAGCTTGTCAGCGTTGAACACTGAAGCTTTCTTT,CASSLSALNTEAFF
TRBJ2-3,-,-,TRBV11-2,TGTGCCAGCAGCTTAGTCCCATTGGGGACAGATACGCAGTATTTT,CASSLVPLGTDTQYF
TRBJ1-6,-,-,TRBV6-1,TGTGCCAGCAGTGAAGAAGGCCCAGGGAATAATTCACCCCTCCACTTT,CASSEEGPGNNSPLHF
TRBJ1-3,TRBD1,-,TRBV27,TGTGCCAGCAGTCACCACAGGGGGACTGGAAACACCATATATTTT,CASSHHRGTGNTIYF
TRBJ1-4,-,-,TRBV6-5,TGTGCCAGCAGATCCGGGACGGGGAATGAAAAACTGTTTTTT,CASRSGTGNEKLFF
TRBJ1-1,-,-,TRBV12-3/TRBV12-4,TGTGCCAGCATTCTGAGGACTGAAGCTTTCTTT,CASILRTEAFF
TRBJ1-2,-,-,TRBV7-2,TGTGCCAGCAGCCCGGCGGACTATGGCTACACCTTC,CASSPADYGYTF
TRBJ1-2,TRBD1,-,TRBV30,TGTGCCTGGAGCTCATACCGGGACAGCATTAACTATGGCTACACCTTC,CAWSSYRDSINYGYTF
TRBJ1-6,-,-,TRBV3-1/TRBV3-2,TGTGCCAGCAGCCCCCGGGTTGAAAATTCACCCCTCCACTTT,CASSPRVENSPLHF
TRBJ1-5,TRBD1,-,TRBV5-1,TGCGCCAGCAGCTTGATGGGGACAGGACCCAATCAGCCCCAGCATTTT,CASSLMGTGPNQPQHF
TRBJ1-2,TRBD1,-,TRBV18,TGTGCCAGCTCACAGGACAGGGTTAACTATGGCTACACCTTC,CASSQDRVNYGYTF
TRBJ2-6,-,-,TRBV21-1,TGTGCCAGCAGCAGAACCTTGGGGGAGTTTAACTCTGGGGCCAACGTCCTGACTTTC,CASSRTLGEFNSGANVLTF
TRBJ1-5,-,-,TRBV19,TGTGCCAGTAGTAACCCGAGGGAGGAGCAGCCCCAGCATTTT,CASSNPREEQPQHF
TRBJ1-3,TRBD1,-,TRBV7-7,TGTGCCAGCAGCTCGGACAGGGGGTCTGGAAACACCATATATTTT,CASSSDRGSGNTIYF
TRBJ2-1,TRBD2,-,TRBV4-2,TGTGCCAGCAGCCAAGATACGGGGGGCTACAATGAGCAGTTCTTC,CASSQDTGGYNEQFF
TRBJ2-1,TRBD1,-,TRBV9,TGTGCCAGCAGCGTAGCTACGGGGACAGGGGGCCGTGAGCAGTTCTTC,CASSVATGTGGREQFF
TRBJ1-1,-,-,TRBV6-1,TGTGCCAGCAGTGCAGCCGGGACCGTGAACACTGAAGCTTTCTTT,CASSAAGTVNTEAFF
TRBJ2-2,-,-,TRBV3-1/TRBV3-2,TGTGCCAGCAGCCTAGACCGACGGGGCACCGGGGAGCTGTTTTTT,CASSLDRRGTGELFF
TRBJ1-2,-,-,TRBV5-1,TGCGCCAGCAGCTTGAACTATGGCTACACCTTC,CASSLNYGYTF
TRBJ2-7,-,once,TRBV10-1,TGCGCCAGCAGTAAGGACTCCTACGAGCAGTACTTC,CASSKDSYEQYF
TRBJ1-2,-,-,TRBV15,TGTGCCACCAGCATCGGCAGTATGCCCGTGTCGGATGGCTACACCTTC,CATSIGSMPVSDGYTF
TRBJ1-1,TRBD1,-,TRBV14,TGTGCCAGCAGCCTTACCGGGACAGTAAGTGAAGCTTTCTTT,CASSLTGTVSEAFF
TRBJ2-5,-,-,TRBV29-1,TGCAGCGTTGAAGTGGGTCCGGGCGAGACCCAGTACTTC,CSVEVGPGETQYF
TRBJ2-1,TRBD2,-,TRBV2,TGTGCCAGCATCATCGTAGCGGGGGCGAGGAATGAGCAGTTCTTC,CASIIVAGARNEQFF
TRBJ1-1,-,-,TRBV4-1,TGCGCCAGCAGCGCAGGGTTGGAAGCTTTCTTT,CASSAGLEAFF
TRBJ2-1,-,-,TRBV19,TGTGCCAGTAGTATGACTATTCCCTACAATGAGCAGTTCTTC,CASSMTIPYNEQFF
TRBJ1-1,-,-,TRBV12-5,TGTGCTAGTGGTTTGGCGTTACAGGGTCCGAACACTGAAGCTTTCTTT,CASGLALQGPNTEAFF
TRBJ2-1,-,-,TRBV25-1,TGTGCCAGCAGTGAATGGGGCGGGAATGAGCAGTTCTTC,CASSEWGGNEQFF
TRBJ1-2,TRBD1,-,TRBV28,TGTGCCAGCAGTGGGGGCGACAGGGGCTATGGCTACACCTTC,CASSGGDRGYGYTF
TRBJ2-7,-,-,TRBV5-1,TGCGCCAGCAGCTTGGTCGGGAAAAGCTCCTACGAGCAGTACTTC,CASSLVGKSSYEQYF
TRBJ2-1,TRBD1,-,TRBV4-1,TGCGCCAGCAGCCAAGTTGGCCGGGACAGCAATGAGCAGTTCTTC,CASSQVGRDSNEQFF
TRBJ2-7,TRBD1,-,TRBV6-6,TGTGCCTCCGGGACAGGGGCCTACGAGCAGTACTTC,CASGTGAYEQYF
TRBJ1-1,-,-,TRBV9,TGTGCCAGCAGCGCCGACCGGCTTACTGAAGCTTTCTTT,CASSADRLTEAFF
TRBJ1-3,-,-,TRBV15,TGTGCCACCAGCAGAGATCTACAGTTTAACTCTGGAAACACCATATATTTT,CATSRDLQFNSGNTIYF
TRBJ1-1,-,-,TRBV20-1,TGCAGTGCTAGCAGGGGTACTGAAGCTTTCTTT,CSASRGTEAFF
TRBJ1-5,-,-,TRBV3-1/TRBV3-2,TGTGCCAGCAGCCAACAAAACCAGCCCCAGCATTTT,CASSQQNQPQHF
TRBJ2-3,TRBD2,-,TRBV4-2,TGTGCCAGCAGCCCGACACAACTAGCGGGGGGGTTAGATACGCAGTATTTT,CASSPTQLAGGLDTQYF
TRBJ1-4,-,once,TRBV29-1,TGCAGCGCCACAGGGAGGACTAATGAAAAACTGTTTTTT,CSATGRTNEKLFF
TRBJ1-1,-,-,TRBV30,TGTGCCTGGAGTGTAGTCCGGGGAAGGGAACTGAACACTGAAGCTTTCTTT,CAWSVVRGRELNTEAFF
TRBJ1-5,TRBD1,-,TRBV7-2,TGTGCCAGCAGCTTAGTCGAGGGGGCCCATCAGCCCCAGCATTTT,CASSLVEGAHQPQHF
TRBJ1-2,-,-,TRBV6-5,TGTGCCAGCAGACCCTTGGGGAAAGGGGACTATGGCTACACCTTC,CASRPLGKGDYGYTF
TRBJ1-2,TRBD1,-,TRBV5-1,TGCGCCAGCAGCTCTGCGACAGGGAACTATGGCTACACCTTC,CASSSATGNYGYTF
TRBJ2-1,-,-,TRBV30,TGTGCCTGGAGTGTAGGGCAGGGAAGTCGACACAATGAGCAGTTCTTC,CAWSVGQGSRHNEQFF
TRBJ2-3,TRBD1,-,TRBV2,TGTGCCAGCAGCTACGGGACAGGGGGCACAGATACGCAGTATTTT,CASSYGTGGTDTQYF
TRBJ2-5,-,-,TRBV4-1,TGCGCCAGCAGCCAGGGGACTTCTCGACAAGAGACCCAGTACTTC,CASSQGTSRQETQYF
TRBJ1-1,-,-,TRBV7-8,TGTGCCAGCAGCTTAGCCAACTTCAGGCTCACTGAAGCTTTCTTT,CASSLANFRLTEAFF